Listed below are T cell receptor beta chains from one sample, sequenced in a study of T cell responses to AZD1222 COVID-19 vaccine. This table comes from immunoSEQ multiplex PCR, and its TCRdb copy is limited to in-frame clones, with some not included. The table includes around 180,000 clones, roughly nine tenths detected once. This material consisted of peripheral blood, taken on day 0 of AZD1222 vaccination. The receptors here all came from an adult in good health. CDR3s include the opening cysteine and the closing phenylalanine or tryptophan. A D gene is named only where the DNA matches it firmly. Expanded clones get a size class; other rows say once, few or many, or leave the size out.

d_gene	v_gene	abundance	j_gene	CDR3aa	CDR3nt
TRBD1	TRBV19	NA	TRBJ1-5	CASSPGQYSNQPQHF	TGTGCCAGTAGTCCGGGACAGTATAGCAATCAGCCCCAGCATTTT
NA	TRBV27	NA	TRBJ2-3	CASASLADTQYF	TGTGCCAGCGCCTCGCTCGCAGATACGCAGTATTTT
NA	TRBV10-1	NA	TRBJ1-1	CASSERPGNTEAFF	TGCGCCAGCAGTGAGAGGCCGGGGAACACTGAAGCTTTCTTT
NA	TRBV12-3/TRBV12-4	NA	TRBJ2-1	CASSFGRGEQFF	TGTGCCAGCAGTTTTGGGCGCGGTGAGCAGTTCTTC
NA	TRBV5-4	once	TRBJ1-2	CASSLAGGDGYTF	TGTGCCAGCAGCCTTGCGGGGGGCGATGGCTACACCTTC
NA	TRBV7-8	NA	TRBJ2-7	CASSLGTGEQYF	TGTGCCAGCAGCTTAGGAACCGGCGAGCAGTACTTC
TRBD1	TRBV9	NA	TRBJ2-1	CASSAGTGGFNEQFF	TGTGCCAGCAGTGCCGGGACAGGGGGCTTTAATGAGCAGTTCTTC
NA	TRBV3-1/TRBV3-2	NA	TRBJ1-1	CASTPSDGNTEAFF	TGTGCCAGCACCCCTAGCGACGGGAACACTGAAGCTTTCTTT
TRBD1	TRBV29-1	NA	TRBJ2-6	CSVGQASSGANVLTF	TGCAGCGTGGGACAGGCAAGCTCTGGGGCCAACGTCCTGACTTTC
TRBD2	TRBV30	NA	TRBJ2-5	CAWNTAGGEETQYF	TGTGCCTGGAACACTGCTGGGGGGGAGGAGACCCAGTACTTC
NA	TRBV3-1/TRBV3-2	few	TRBJ1-1	CASSPGTYRSLNTEAFF	TGTGCCAGCAGCCCCGGGACGTACCGATCACTGAACACTGAAGCTTTCTTT
NA	TRBV5-1	NA	TRBJ2-3	CASSLAAGEDTQYF	TGCGCCAGCAGCTTGGCAGCAGGGGAGGATACGCAGTATTTT
TRBD2	TRBV6-2/TRBV6-3	NA	TRBJ2-2	CASSFIAGMDTGELFF	TGTGCCAGCAGCTTCATAGCGGGGATGGACACCGGGGAGCTGTTTTTT
NA	TRBV19	NA	TRBJ2-3	CASSWPRKGTDTQYF	TGTGCCAGTAGTTGGCCCAGGAAGGGCACAGATACGCAGTATTTT
TRBD1	TRBV3-1/TRBV3-2	few	TRBJ1-3	CASSQAVEGASGNTIYF	TGTGCCAGCAGCCAAGCGGTCGAGGGGGCTTCTGGAAACACCATATATTTT
NA	TRBV28	NA	TRBJ2-5	CASSWKETQYF	TGTGCCAGCAGTTGGAAAGAGACCCAGTACTTC
NA	TRBV6-2/TRBV6-3	NA	TRBJ2-2	CASSYSRADLTGELFF	TGTGCCAGCAGTTACTCGAGGGCGGACCTCACCGGGGAGCTGTTTTTT
TRBD1	TRBV7-3	NA	TRBJ2-7	CASSSDRDIYEQYF	TGTGCCAGCAGCTCCGACAGGGATATCTACGAGCAGTACTTC
NA	TRBV11-3	NA	TRBJ2-1	CASSLDGQRGGEQFF	TGTGCCAGCAGCTTAGACGGACAAAGGGGGGGCGAGCAGTTCTTC
NA	TRBV27	NA	TRBJ2-5	CASSLNFQETQYF	TGTGCCAGCAGTTTAAACTTCCAAGAGACCCAGTACTTC
NA	TRBV27	NA	TRBJ1-4	CASSQSATNEKLFF	TGTGCCAGCAGTCAGAGTGCAACTAATGAAAAACTGTTTTTT
TRBD1	TRBV27	NA	TRBJ1-1	CASSMTGVATEAFF	TGTGCCAGCAGTATGACAGGGGTGGCGACTGAAGCTTTCTTT
NA	TRBV3-1/TRBV3-2	NA	TRBJ2-1	CASSPRGPINSDSAAKQFF	TGTGCCAGCAGCCCACGTGGGCCCATAAACTCCGACTCAGCGGCGAAGCAGTTCTTC
NA	TRBV4-1	NA	TRBJ2-2	CASSQLTTRVNTGELFF	TGCGCCAGCAGCCAATTGACTACACGGGTAAACACCGGGGAGCTGTTTTTT
TRBD1	TRBV3-1/TRBV3-2	NA	TRBJ1-2	CASSQNRQGAGGYTF	TGTGCCAGCAGCCAGAATAGACAGGGGGCAGGAGGCTACACCTTC
NA	TRBV5-1	NA	TRBJ2-1	CASSLAASVYNEQFF	TGCGCCAGCAGCTTGGCCGCTAGTGTCTACAATGAGCAGTTCTTC
TRBD1	TRBV7-2	NA	TRBJ2-1	CASSRRTGGGNEQFF	TGTGCCAGCAGCCGCCGGACAGGGGGCGGCAATGAGCAGTTCTTC
TRBD1	TRBV7-3	NA	TRBJ2-3	CASSPTGDTTDTQYF	TGTGCCAGCAGCCCCACAGGGGACACCACAGATACGCAGTATTTT
NA	TRBV11-2	few	TRBJ1-2	CASSLDGSNYGYTF	TGTGCCAGCAGCTTGGACGGATCTAACTATGGCTACACCTTC
NA	TRBV9	few	TRBJ1-3	CASSVTGGGNTIYF	TGTGCCAGCAGCGTGACGGGGGGAGGAAACACCATATATTTT
NA	TRBV29-1	NA	TRBJ2-1	CSVEGGDDNEQFF	TGCAGCGTTGAGGGGGGCGATGACAATGAGCAGTTCTTC
NA	TRBV28	NA	TRBJ2-4	CASSPRLRDLAKNIQYF	TGTGCCAGCAGTCCTCGGCTCAGGGATTTAGCCAAAAACATTCAGTACTTC
NA	TRBV4-2	NA	TRBJ2-5	CASSQAGGEETQYF	TGTGCCAGCAGCCAAGCAGGGGGGGAGGAGACCCAGTACTTC
NA	TRBV7-3	few	TRBJ1-1	CASSLSLNTEAFF	TGTGCCAGCAGCTTAAGCTTGAACACTGAAGCTTTCTTT
NA	TRBV7-2	NA	TRBJ1-4	CASPDLGGAGEKLFF	TGTGCCAGCCCTGATCTGGGGGGGGCCGGCGAAAAACTGTTTTTT
TRBD2	TRBV9	NA	TRBJ2-3	CASSVAGSGGAKDTQYF	TGTGCCAGCAGCGTAGCCGGCAGCGGGGGGGCCAAAGATACGCAGTATTTT
NA	TRBV4-1	NA	TRBJ1-2	CASSQDPGSYGYTF	TGCGCCAGCAGCCAAGATCCAGGGAGTTATGGCTACACCTTC
NA	TRBV5-1	NA	TRBJ2-7	CASSLRGDQRYEQYF	TGCGCCAGCAGCTTGAGAGGGGACCAGAGATACGAGCAGTACTTC
TRBD2	TRBV9	NA	TRBJ2-2	CASSVASGVSGELFF	TGTGCCAGCAGCGTAGCTAGCGGGGTCAGCGGGGAGCTGTTTTTT
NA	TRBV19	once	TRBJ2-5	CASSLLPRDLQYF	TGTGCCAGTAGTCTTTTACCTCGGGACTTACAGTACTTC
NA	TRBV7-9	few	TRBJ2-5	CASSLSLTETQYF	TGTGCCAGCAGCTTATCACTTACGGAGACCCAGTACTTC